Listed here are 8 T cell receptor beta chains from one sample, sequenced in a study of metastatic and nonmetastatic thyroid tumors. TCRdb re-called the PCR reads with MiXCR. The sample gives around 15,000 clones, just under 35% of which show up once; more than 9.5% is in the top ten. None of the patients had undergone any treatment ahead of thyroid surgery. Sequencing was done on a sample of tumor tissue. The receptors were sampled from a male donor with papillary thyroid cancer or a benign thyroid nodule (not recorded which). Some clones in this sample may be carry-over from other donors' samples.

This clone was detected once. A read error may account for a junction end that differs from germline. V and J are TRBV6-2 or TRBV6-3 and TRBJ1-3; D is ambiguous. CDR3 length: 18 residues. Germline V gene lookup returns CDR1 MNHEY and CDR2 SVGEGT. CDR3 loop: CASSYPWPLGNSGNSIFF. CDR3 DNA: TGTGCCAGCAGTTACCCCTGGCCTTTGGGCAACTCTGGAAACAGCATATTTTTT.

A remark on this clone: As the CDR3 is not closed by the conserved phenylalanine or tryptophan, this likely results from a read error. V is TRBV20-1 and J is TRBJ1-6, with TRBD1 as a possible D gene (5 bases). Germline V CDR1 and CDR2: DFQATT, SNEGSKA (reference sequence). This CDR3 is 15 amino acids long. The V gene lost 6 bases and the J gene lost 5 bases, with 17 bases spanning the gap. This chain's CDR3 is CSAARGLGNNSPLHL. The CDR3 nucleotides read TGCAGTGCGGCGAGGGGACTGGGGAATAATTCACCCCTCCACCTT.

The chain couples TRBV5-1 to TRBJ1-1; D unclear. The CDR3 runs to 13 residues. Germline loops: CDR1 SGHRS, CDR2 YFSETQ. The ends were cut back, 5 bases at V and 3 bases at J, with 11 bases in the middle. CDR3 amino acids: CASRGKTDTEAFF. CDR3 nucleotide sequence: TGCGCCAGCAGGGGAAAAACGGACACTGAAGCTTTCTTT.

This clone came up a few times. An end of the junction does not agree with germline; a read error may underlie this. The rearrangement links TRBV2 to TRBJ2-7; TRBD2 agrees at 13 bases. CDR1 SNHLY and CDR2 FYNNEI come from the germline V gene. The CDR3 loop spans 15 amino acids. The CDR3 nucleotides are TGTGCCGGCAGTGCACTAGCGGGGGGGAACTACGAGCAGTACTTC. Residues: CAGSALAGGNYEQYF.

Regarding this clone: A read error is possible here, since a much larger clone lies one base away. This same CDR3 is encoded by further DNA sequences in the sample. This chain connects TRBV27 to TRBJ2-1; the D gene is possibly TRBD2 (5 bases). Germline loops: CDR1 MNHEY, CDR2 SMNVEV (reference sequence). The CDR3 spans 13 residues. CDR3 DNA sequence: TGCGCCAGCAGTTGGACTTTCGGGAATGAGCAGTTCTTC. Protein product: CASSWTFGNEQFF.

This clone has ten or more counts. The CDR3 DNA sequence: TGTGCCAGCAGCTTATTGAGGATCACTGAAGCTTTCTTT. It specifies CASSLLRITEAFF. The chain has TRBV7-8 and TRBJ1-1; no clear D gene. Trimming took off 2 bases at V and 4 bases at J, with 8 bases between the two ends. CDR3 length: 13 residues. CDR1 SGHVS and CDR2 FQNEAQ come from the germline V gene. Filled out from reference TRBV7-8 and TRBJ1-1, the complete variable domain reads GAGVSQSPRYKVAKRGQDVALRCDPISGHVSLFWYQQALGQGPEFLTYFQNEAQLDKSGLPSDRFFAERPEGSVSTLKIQRTQQEDSAVYLCASSLLRITEAFFGQGTRLTVV.

This clone was seen a few times. The chain combines TRBV6-1 with TRBJ1-2; the D gene is possibly TRBD1 (5 bases). The CDR3 covers 15 residues. The V and J ends lost 1 base and 2 bases respectively, with 11 bases between them. CDR1 and CDR2 from the germline V gene are MNHNS and SASEGT. The CDR3 sequence: CASSEGSGGNYGYTF. The DNA of the CDR3 is TGTGCCAGCAGTGAAGGGTCCGGGGGGAACTATGGCTACACCTTC.

This clone was detected many times. This sample includes further DNA sequences coding for the same CDR3. The chain couples TRBV7-2 to TRBJ2-2, with unresolved D. Per germline, CDR1 SGHTA and CDR2 FQGNSA. CDR3 length equals 13 residues. Trimming removed 5 bases from V and 8 bases from J, with 12 bases in between. As DNA, the CDR3 is TGTGCCAGCAGCCCGACACAAACAGGGGAGCTGTTTTTT. This encodes CASSPTQTGELFF.